The rows below give T cell receptor beta chains drawn from one sample of a study of blood T cells in healthy people across ages. MiXCR was run by TCRdb on the 5' RACE reads, yielding one entry per CDR3 protein. The data show about 580,000 distinct CDR3 sequences, around half seen once. Sequencing was carried out using blood. These receptors were collected from an elderly man in good health. Each CDR3 is given without its conserved first and last residue. The order of the fields is J gene, V gene, clone size, CDR3 protein. The listing skips clone size in some rows; elsewhere it reads once, few, many or a size class.

J gene: TRBJ2-7; V gene: TRBV7-2; clone size: few; CDR3 protein: ASSSGQPYEQY
J gene: TRBJ2-7; V gene: TRBV20-1; clone size: NA; CDR3 protein: SARRASGGYEQY
J gene: TRBJ2-3; V gene: TRBV7-2; clone size: NA; CDR3 protein: ASSLPQSTDTQY
J gene: TRBJ2-5; V gene: TRBV5-6; clone size: NA; CDR3 protein: ASSLEQYQETQY
J gene: TRBJ1-5; V gene: TRBV2; clone size: NA; CDR3 protein: ASSEPRDQPQH
J gene: TRBJ2-1; V gene: TRBV20-1; clone size: NA; CDR3 protein: SARIAGTDEQF
J gene: TRBJ2-2; V gene: TRBV7-2; clone size: NA; CDR3 protein: ASSRSGSVTGELF
J gene: TRBJ2-1; V gene: TRBV20-1; clone size: once; CDR3 protein: SARARQTTYNEQF
J gene: TRBJ1-2; V gene: TRBV20-1; clone size: NA; CDR3 protein: SARDRSGGGEMGGYT
J gene: TRBJ2-7; V gene: TRBV27; clone size: NA; CDR3 protein: ANSLRTSGRSYEQY
J gene: TRBJ1-4; V gene: TRBV28; clone size: NA; CDR3 protein: ASSPQTGENEKLF
J gene: TRBJ1-1; V gene: TRBV20-1; clone size: NA; CDR3 protein: SAGGTGREAF
J gene: TRBJ2-2; V gene: TRBV27; clone size: NA; CDR3 protein: ASTPGLAEWSGELF
J gene: TRBJ2-3; V gene: TRBV6-5; clone size: NA; CDR3 protein: ASSYSVLETDTQY
J gene: TRBJ2-1; V gene: TRBV9; clone size: NA; CDR3 protein: ASSVFRGGDEQF